One and the same sample provided the 13 T cell receptor beta chains below, sequenced in a study of blood T cell repertoires in COVID-19. Some clones are missing from TCRdb's copy, which holds only in-frame ones; the method was immunoSEQ multiplex PCR. The profile shows about 83,000 clones, 90% of them singletons. Input material: peripheral blood. The receptor set was obtained from a woman over 75 with active or convalescent COVID-19.

The rearrangement joins TRBV5-8 to TRBJ2-7; 11 positions match TRBD1. The trim removed 2 bases at V and 3 bases at J, leaving 4 bases unmatched. The CDR3 covers 15 residues. Germline lookup yields CDR1 SGHTS and CDR2 YDEGEE. CDR3 coding DNA: TGTGCCAGCAGCTTCGGGACAGGGGGGTTCTACGAGCAGTACTTC. It encodes CASSFGTGGFYEQYF.

Only one count was recorded for this clone. This rearrangement joins TRBV5-1 to TRBJ2-5; maybe TRBD2 (6 bases). Trimming shortened V by 4 bases and J by 5 bases, and 18 bases separated the two germline ends. Germline CDR1 reads SGHRS; CDR2 reads YFSETQ. This CDR3 comprises 15 residues. The CDR3 reads CASSTSLAFGETQYF. CDR3 nucleotides: TGCGCCAGCAGCACGAGTCTAGCGTTCGGGGAGACCCAGTACTTC.

The gene calls are TRBV9 and TRBJ2-2, with 8 bases identical to TRBD1. Germline V gene data show CDR1 as SGDLS and CDR2 as YYNGEE. J gave up 7 bases and V 0 bases, and 8 bases lay outside the gene matches. This CDR3 contains 16 residues. This chain's CDR3 is CASSVVDRGKNGELFF. DNA for the CDR3: TGTGCCAGCAGCGTAGTAGACAGGGGCAAGAACGGGGAGCTGTTTTTT.

V and J are TRBV7-2 and TRBJ2-7; 8 nucleotides align to TRBD1. V lost 4 bases, J lost 2 bases, and 7 bases stayed unmatched. Germline V gene data show CDR1 as SGHTA and CDR2 as FQGNSA. The CDR3 has 15 residues. This CDR3 reads CASSWTGSPTYEQYF. DNA for the CDR3: TGTGCCAGCAGCTGGACAGGGTCCCCTACCTACGAGCAGTACTTC.

The gene calls are TRBV28 and TRBJ2-7; TRBD1 is a possible D gene (6 bases). CDR1 MDHEN and CDR2 SYDVKM come from the germline V gene. V was shortened by 8 bases and J by 0 bases, with 20 bases between the two germline ends. The CDR3 covers 16 residues. This CDR3 is CASRLGGTQISYEQYF. The DNA of the CDR3 is TGTGCCAGCCGTCTAGGGGGTACCCAGATCTCCTACGAGCAGTACTTC.

The rearrangement uses TRBV6-4 and TRBJ2-3; 15 bases map to TRBD2. This CDR3 spans 20 amino acids. Trimming took 6 bases from V and 3 from J; bases not matched to a gene: 16. Germline values: CDR1 MRHNA, CDR2 SNTAGT. CDR3 nucleotide sequence: TGTGCCAGCAGGAAACCAAGGACTAGCGGGGGGGCCAGGTCAACAGATACGCAGTATTTT. It yields the protein CASRKPRTSGGARSTDTQYF.

The genes are TRBV27 and TRBJ2-3; 9 bases match TRBD2. Trimming removed 8 bases from V and 15 bases from J; junction bases left unmatched: 12. The germline V gene encodes CDR1 MNHEY and CDR2 SMNVEV (reference sequence). This CDR3 is 12 amino acids long. CDR3 protein: CASRGMGLAVYF. The CDR3 DNA is TGTGCCAGCCGGGGAATGGGACTAGCAGTTTATTTT.

This clone was picked up a small number of times. The chain has TRBV3-1 (or the pseudogene TRBV3-2) and TRBJ2-5; 8 positions agree with TRBD1. The germline V gene has CDR1 LGHDT and CDR2 YNNKEL (reference sequence). Losses at the gene ends were 3 bases for V and 5 bases for J; bases not matched to a gene: 2. This CDR3 contains 13 residues. This chain's CDR3 is CASSHRTGETQYF. CDR3 DNA: TGTGCCAGCAGCCACCGGACAGGGGAGACCCAGTACTTC.

The chain couples TRBV30 to TRBJ1-5; D ambiguous. Germline CDR1 GTSNPN, CDR2 SVGIG (reference sequence). CDR3 size: 13 residues. Trimming left V 2 bases short and J 7 bases short, with 12 bases between. DNA for the CDR3: TGTGCCTGGAGTCCTTCGGAGGGCCAGCCCCAGCATTTT. Translation: CAWSPSEGQPQHF.

The chain employs TRBV3-1 (or the pseudogene TRBV3-2) and TRBJ1-6, with 10 bases aligning to TRBD1. The germline V gene has CDR1 LGHDT and CDR2 YNNKEL (reference sequence). V lost 4 bases to trimming and J lost 7 bases; unmatched junction nucleotides: 7. The length of the CDR3 is 16 residues. The CDR3 protein is CASSLGPGQGNSPLHF. As DNA, the CDR3 is TGTGCCAGCAGCCTCGGACCGGGACAGGGGAATTCACCCCTCCACTTT.

In this sample, this clone turned up once. The chain links TRBV19 to TRBJ1-1; TRBD1 matches at 9 bases. The CDR3 runs to 16 residues. V trimming: 2 bases; J trimming: 2 bases; junction bases outside the gene matches: 6. The germline V gene encodes CDR1 LNHDA and CDR2 SQIVND (reference sequence). CDR3 protein: CASSINNRGPNTEAFF. The CDR3 DNA is TGTGCCAGTAGTATAAATAACAGGGGGCCAAACACTGAAGCTTTCTTT. Looking up the rest from reference TRBV19 and TRBJ1-1 gives the full variable domain: DGGITQSPKYLFRKEGQNVTLSCEQNLNHDAMYWYRQDPGQGLRLIYYSQIVNDFQKGDIAEGYSVSREKKESFPLTVTSAQKNPTAFYLCASSINNRGPNTEAFFGQGTRLTVV.

V is TRBV5-1 and J is TRBJ2-3; 7 bases agree with TRBD1. In germline, CDR1 is SGHRS, CDR2 YFSETQ. CDR3 size: 14 residues. The junction had 5 bases not matched to a gene; V was cut back by 4 bases and J by 3 bases. CDR3 sequence: CASSVRQGTDTQYF. The CDR3 DNA follows: TGCGCCAGCAGCGTAAGACAGGGAACAGATACGCAGTATTTT.

This sequence joins TRBV10-2 and TRBJ1-2; the D is unclear. V was clipped by 2 bases and J by 5 bases, with 12 bases between them. Looked up from germline, CDR1 is WSHSY and CDR2 is SAAADI. The CDR3 covers 14 residues. The CDR3 DNA reads TGCGCCAGCAGTGAGACCGGGGTGGGGTATGGCTACACCTTC. Its protein is CASSETGVGYGYTF.